This record looks at one T cell receptor beta chain sequence and its context. As yet, its antigen is unknown. CDR3 size: 16 residues. The V segment lost 4 bases and the J segment 6 bases; nucleotides outside the gene matches: 12. From germline, CDR1 is LGHDT and CDR2 YNNKEL (reference sequence). The data stem from a study of CD8 T cells in Susac syndrome. Study-wide background: Clinical remission applied to eight sequenced Susac syndrome patients, and roughly 6 had active disease.

Points from the study as a whole: CD4+ T cell repertoires in Susac syndrome exhibited no evidence of clonal expansion.

Random hexamers were used to reverse transcribe roughly 0.45 to 1 ug of RNA. Amplification of TCR beta CDR3 across 54 Vbeta and 13 Jbeta was performed with immunoSEQ multiplex PCR. TCRdb ran MiXCR on the immunoSEQ multiplex PCR reads and lists one entry per CDR3 protein. The repertoire consists of 150,000 to 200,000 distinct CDR3 sequences, with roughly 90% occurring once and the leading ten covering over 0.075%. The source material was CD4+ T cells from PBMCs. This TCR came from a human donor with Susac syndrome. The chain joins TRBV3-1 to TRBJ2-1, with 7 bases aligning to TRBD2. The CDR3 DNA is TGTGCCAGCAGCCTACCCGGGACTACCATTAGCAATGAGCAGTTCTTC. Its translation: CASSLPGTTISNEQFF.